The 8 T cell receptor beta chains in this list originate from one sample, sequenced in a study of shared clonotypes between healthy human individuals. Data came from immunoSEQ multiplex PCR; TCRdb stores just in-frame clones and leaves some out. Found here are around 700,000 clones, less than 80% of them singletons; the top ten hold 1.5% to 2%. What was sequenced was memory CD4+ T cells sorted from blood. This sample's subset: CD45RA-negative fraction. Every receptor here comes from a woman aged 25-40 years in good health.

The chain uses TRBV10-3 and TRBJ2-7; maybe TRBD2 (6 bases). CDR1 ENHRY and CDR2 SYGVKD come from the germline V gene. The V end lost 4 bases, the J end lost 2 bases, and 15 bases lay between the germline ends. This CDR3 region has 15 residues. CDR3 nucleotide sequence: TGTGCCATCAGTGGGAGGGACGGACAAACCTACGAGCAGTACTTC. Its translation: CAISGRDGQTYEQYF.

This chain links TRBV5-4 with TRBJ2-7; a weak D match, TRBD1 (5 bases). The CDR3 has 13 residues. From germline, CDR1 is SGHNT and CDR2 YYREEE (reference sequence). The V gene lost 0 bases and the J gene lost 4 bases, with 8 bases spanning the gap. This chain's CDR3 is CASSLDRLYEQYF. CDR3 DNA: TGTGCCAGCAGCTTGGACAGGCTGTACGAGCAGTACTTC.

The gene calls are TRBV5-1 and TRBJ2-7, with 11 bases that match TRBD2. This CDR3 comprises 14 residues. Germline V lookup: CDR1 SGHRS, CDR2 YFSETQ. V shed 3 bases, J shed 9 bases, and the junction held 8 bases outside the gene matches. The CDR3 spells CASSWGTSGNMQYF. Written as DNA, the CDR3 is TGCGCCAGCAGCTGGGGGACTAGCGGAAACATGCAGTACTTC.

This clone showed up just a few times. This chain links TRBV20-1 with TRBJ2-7; perhaps TRBD1 as D (5 bases). From germline, CDR1 is DFQATT and CDR2 SNEGSKA (reference sequence). V lost 4 bases to trimming and J lost 6 bases, with 10 bases between them. CDR3 length: 11 amino acids. The CDR3 spells CSAKTETEQYF. The DNA for the CDR3 is TGCAGTGCTAAGACAGAGACCGAGCAGTACTTC.

This clone came up a few times. The chain links TRBV6-1 to TRBJ2-7, with 8 bases matching TRBD1. This CDR3 is built from 15 residues. Trimming took 5 bases from V and 7 from J; bases not matched to a gene: 13. Per germline, CDR1 MNHNS and CDR2 SASEGT. The CDR3 is CASSTTGTGTWEQYF. The CDR3, as DNA: TGTGCCAGCAGTACGACGGGGACAGGTACTTGGGAGCAGTACTTC.

This clone has just a few counts. The rearrangement joins TRBV6-5 to TRBJ1-2; 8 nucleotides match TRBD1. The V gene's germline CDR1 is MNHEY and CDR2 SVGAGI. V was clipped by 6 bases and J by 4 bases; unmatched bases: 4. This CDR3 region has 13 residues. The CDR3 bases are TGTGCCAGCAGCGGACAGGGTCCCTATGGCTACACCTTC. It yields the protein CASSGQGPYGYTF.

The chain links TRBV12-2 to TRBJ1-1; the table's D call TRBD1 went unverified against the DNA. TRBV12-2 is a pseudogene locus. The CDR3 has 16 amino acids. The CDR3 region is CASRLARTARDTEAFF. The CDR3 bases are TGTGCAAGTCGCTTAGCGAGGACAGCAAGAGACACTGAAGCTTTCTTT.

The chain employs TRBV6-5 and TRBJ1-2, with a possible D match to TRBD1 (6 bases). Per the germline V gene, CDR1 is MNHEY and CDR2 is SVGAGI. Between the trimmed V and J ends, which lost 5 bases and 2 bases, there was a span of 15 bases. The CDR3 is 15 amino acids. CDR3 sequence reads: CASSRGVGTNYGYTF. The DNA for the CDR3 is TGTGCCAGCAGTCGAGGAGTGGGGACAAACTATGGCTACACCTTC.